This entry lists 20 T cell receptor beta chains sequenced from one sample in a study of shared clonotypes between healthy human individuals (dated by TCRdb to the early 2020s). Library preparation employed the immunoSEQ multiplex PCR assay. In TCRdb, the immuneACCESS table is reduced to in-frame sequences with V and J assigned. These tables do not hold every clone; where another copy was compared, an unresolved V gene accounts for under half, and the others remain unexplained. Here the sample has about 490,000 clones; 81% occur a single time. About 13% of the sample is taken by the ten largest. Sequencing used PBMCs. Receptors were obtained from a woman in her 40s in good health. Some clones in this sample may be carry-over from other donors' samples.

V is TRBV4-2 and J is TRBJ2-5; tentatively, D is TRBD1 or TRBD2 (5 bases each). Matching the DNA end better, TRBJ2-7 makes the J call doubtful. Germline CDR1 is LGHNA and CDR2 is YNFKEQ. CDR3 length equals 15 residues. In DNA, the CDR3 is TGTGCCAGCAGCCCCGGGGCTTTCCGGCCCTACGAGCAGTACTTC. Translating gives CASSPGAFRPYEQYF.

This sequence joins TRBV6-6 and TRBJ2-7; TRBD2 matches at 10 bases. The germline gives CDR1 MNHNY, CDR2 SVGAGI (reference sequence). V was clipped by 6 bases and J by 6 bases; unmatched bases: 11. The CDR3 runs to 15 residues. CDR3 amino acids: CASRPRASGSGEQYF. CDR3 in DNA: TGTGCCAGCAGACCTAGGGCTAGCGGGAGCGGCGAGCAGTACTTC.

The chain links TRBV6-1 to TRBJ1-2, with 7 bases that match TRBD1. This CDR3 spans 13 amino acids. CDR1 MNHNS and CDR2 SASEGT come from the germline V gene. The V gene end was trimmed by 2 bases and the J gene end by 8 bases; junction bases not matched to a gene: 5. The CDR3 region has the DNA TGTGCCAGCAGTGAATCTGCAGGGGGGGGCTACACCTTC. Amino acids: CASSESAGGGYTF.

V is TRBV28 and J is TRBJ2-2; unclear D gene. There are 16 residues in the CDR3. V was trimmed by 3 bases and J by 4 bases, leaving 15 bases between them. CDR1 and CDR2 (germline): MDHEN, SYDVKM. The CDR3 DNA is TGTGCCAGCAGTTTTCCCCCTACGAGATCCACCGGGGAGCTGTTTTTT. Amino acids: CASSFPPTRSTGELFF.

The chain combines TRBV7-9 with TRBJ2-7; D remains unclear. Germline V lookup: CDR1 SEHNR, CDR2 FQNEAQ (reference sequence). The CDR3 consists of 13 residues. Trimming removed 5 bases at V and 0 bases at J, with 8 bases between. The CDR3 protein is CASSLSHSYEQYF. CDR3 DNA sequence: TGTGCCAGCAGCCTGAGCCACTCCTACGAGCAGTACTTC. Filled out from reference TRBV7-9 and TRBJ2-7, the complete variable domain reads DTGVSQNPRHKITKRGQNVTFRCDPISEHNRLYWYRQTLGQGPEFLTYFQNEAQLEKSRLLSDRFSAERPKGSFSTLEIQRTEQGDSAMYLCASSLSHSYEQYFGPGTRLTVT.

This clone was seen just once. Other DNA variants within this sample encode the same CDR3. The J gene is TRBJ2-5, the V gene TRBV28; TRBD1 agrees at 10 bases. J lost 4 bases, V lost 6 bases, and 2 bases had no gene match. The CDR3 spans 13 residues. Germline CDR1 MDHEN, CDR2 SYDVKM. This CDR3 reads CASRTGGRETQYF. CDR3 bases: TGTGCCAGCAGGACAGGGGGCCGAGAGACCCAGTACTTC.

The chain carries TRBV15 and TRBJ2-1; no reliable D call. CDR1 is LNHNV, CDR2 YYDKDF, per germline (reference sequence). CDR3 length: 15 amino acids. Trimming took off 0 bases at V and 4 bases at J, with 10 bases between the two ends. CDR3 region: CATSRDRAYYNEQFF. The CDR3 DNA follows: TGTGCCACCAGCAGAGATCGGGCTTATTACAATGAGCAGTTCTTC.

This chain links TRBV9 with TRBJ2-1; TRBD1 matches at 8 bases. Germline V CDR1 and CDR2: SGDLS, YYNGEE. J was trimmed by 2 bases and V by 4 bases; bases with no gene match: 5. This CDR3 comprises 15 residues. The CDR3: CASSPGGVPYNEQFF. The DNA of the CDR3 is TGTGCCAGCAGCCCAGGGGGCGTTCCCTACAATGAGCAGTTCTTC.

The chain couples TRBV28 to TRBJ2-7; TRBD2 matches at 10 bases. CDR3 length equals 17 residues. Germline V CDR1 and CDR2: MDHEN, SYDVKM. Trimming took 5 bases from V and 6 from J; bases not matched to a gene: 16. The CDR3 spells CASSPHEGASGSGEQYF. CDR3 DNA: TGTGCCAGCAGTCCCCATGAAGGGGCTAGCGGGAGTGGCGAGCAGTACTTC. The full variable domain, rest sourced from reference TRBV28 and TRBJ2-7, is DVKVTQSSRYLVKRTGEKVFLECVQDMDHENMFWYRQDPGLGLRLIYFSYDVKMKEKGDIPEGYSVSREKKERFSLILESASTNQTSMYLCASSPHEGASGSGEQYFGPGTRLTVT.

The chain joins TRBV29-1 to TRBJ1-1; unclear D gene. Germline values: CDR1 SQVTM, CDR2 ANQGSEA. The CDR3 runs to 12 residues. Trimming took 5 bases from V and 2 from J, leaving 9 bases between them. CDR3 coding DNA: TGCAGCGTTAGGACCCCCAACACTGAAGCTTTCTTT. Translating it yields CSVRTPNTEAFF.

This clone was seen only once. The chain joins TRBV30 to TRBJ2-1; D may be TRBD2 (5 bases). Per the germline V gene, CDR1 is GTSNPN and CDR2 is SVGIG (reference sequence). V dropped 4 bases and J dropped 2 bases, with 21 bases sitting between them. CDR3 size: 17 residues. CDR3 bases: TGTGCCTGGATCGGCCGTGTCGGGAATATCGCCTACAATGAGCAGTTCTTC. It is translated as CAWIGRVGNIAYNEQFF.

The chain recombines TRBV5-1 with TRBJ2-5; D gene ambiguous. The CDR3 consists of 15 residues. Trimming removed 0 bases from V and 1 base from J, with 10 bases in between. In germline, CDR1 is SGHRS, CDR2 YFSETQ. The CDR3 region is CASSLGRMLQETQYF. CDR3 nucleotide sequence: TGCGCCAGCAGCTTGGGGCGGATGCTCCAAGAGACCCAGTACTTC. Looking up the rest from reference TRBV5-1 and TRBJ2-5 gives the full variable domain: KAGVTQTPRYLIKTRGQQVTLSCSPISGHRSVSWYQQTPGQGLQFLFEYFSETQRNKGNFPGRFSGRQFSNSRSEMNVSTLELGDSALYLCASSLGRMLQETQYFGPGTRLLVL.

J is TRBJ2-3 and V is TRBV7-2; D unresolved. The germline V gene encodes CDR1 SGHTA and CDR2 FQGNSA. The CDR3 runs 13 residues. The V and J ends lost 3 bases and 5 bases respectively, with 9 bases between them. CDR3 in amino acids: CASSLEWLDTQYF. The CDR3 DNA reads TGTGCCAGCAGCTTGGAGTGGCTAGATACGCAGTATTTT.

This chain joins TRBV7-9 and TRBJ2-6; TRBD1 is a possible D gene (5 bases). The V end was cut by 4 bases, the J end by 3 bases, with 7 bases between. This CDR3 spans 14 amino acids. Germline CDR1 and CDR2: SEHNR and FQNEAQ (reference sequence). The CDR3 reads CASSSRVGANVLTF. The CDR3 coding sequence is TGTGCCAGCAGCTCCAGGGTTGGGGCCAACGTCCTGACTTTC.

Regarding this clone: Other nucleotide sequences in the sample specify the same CDR3. This chain connects TRBV5-1 to TRBJ1-5; no reliable D call. V lost 4 bases to trimming and J lost 2 bases, with 10 bases between them. This CDR3 is built from 14 residues. Germline V gene data show CDR1 as SGHRS and CDR2 as YFSETQ. For the CDR3, the DNA is TGCGCCAGCAGCCTGGACCCGGGCAATCAGCCCCAGCATTTT. This translates into CASSLDPGNQPQHF.

This sequence joins TRBV4-2 and TRBJ2-3; the match to TRBD2 covers 12 bases. The germline V gene has CDR1 LGHNA and CDR2 YNFKEQ. With 0 bases clipped from V and 1 base from J, the junction kept 5 bases outside the gene matches. The CDR3 spans 18 residues. Here the CDR3 DNA reads TGTGCCAGCAGCCAAGATCTAGCGGGAGGGCTCGGCACAGATACGCAGTATTTT. It specifies CASSQDLAGGLGTDTQYF.

To note about this clone: A far larger clone lies a single base away; this is likely a read error. The CDR3 bases are TGTGCCAGCAGTTTCGGGGGGAATATAGCCAAAAACATTCAGTACTTC. It encodes CASSFGGNIAKNIQYF. This chain uses TRBV28 with TRBJ2-4; 7 nucleotides match TRBD2. Looked up from germline, CDR1 is MDHEN and CDR2 is SYDVKM. CDR3 length equals 16 residues. V lost 3 bases to trimming and J lost 0 bases; unmatched junction nucleotides: 5.

V gene TRBV7-8 combines with J gene TRBJ2-5; possible D gene TRBD2, 6 bases. This CDR3 spans 14 amino acids. V lost 3 bases and J 5 bases, leaving 13 bases between the germline ends. From germline, CDR1 is SGHVS and CDR2 FQNEAQ. CDR3 sequence reads: CASSLTGSQETQYF. In DNA, the CDR3 is TGTGCCAGCAGCTTGACCGGGAGTCAGGAGACCCAGTACTTC.

V usage is TRBV27 and J usage is TRBJ2-7, with 9 bases aligning to TRBD2. CDR1 MNHEY and CDR2 SMNVEV come from the germline V gene (reference sequence). This CDR3 comprises 14 residues. V trimming: 2 bases; J trimming: 5 bases; junction bases outside the gene matches: 4. The CDR3 loop is CASSLLAGKDEQYF. In DNA, the CDR3 is TGTGCCAGCAGTTTACTAGCGGGAAAGGACGAGCAGTACTTC.

Concerning this clone: Other nucleotide sequences from this sample produce the same CDR3. This chain connects TRBV6-1 to TRBJ2-7, with 10 positions matching TRBD2. V lost 6 bases and J lost 3; bases outside the gene matches: 2. The length of the CDR3 is 13 residues. Per the germline V gene, CDR1 is MNHNS and CDR2 is SASEGT. The CDR3: CASRPSGSYEQYF. CDR3 nucleotides: TGTGCCAGCAGGCCTAGCGGGAGCTACGAGCAGTACTTC.